This T cell receptor beta chain came from a study of cytomegalovirus exposure and HLA in healthy donors. As concerns this clone: Its antigen is as yet unknown.

This CDR3 comprises 11 residues. V lost 4 bases and J 8 bases, leaving 8 bases between the germline ends. CDR1 is SGHAT and CDR2 is FQNNGV in the germline V gene. The study ran its PCR with 60 Vbeta and 13 Jbeta primers. Sequenced by immunoSEQ multiplex PCR; TCRdb stores in-frame clones only, minus some. Seen here are approximately 200,000 clones, about four fifths observed once, and the top ten hold about 0.1%. Whereas donors were nominally healthy upon sampling, unrecorded immune exposures were probable. Study-level points and caveats: As a later analysis showed, a missense DCLRE1C variant was linked to trimming of TCR beta V- and J-genes.

Source material: PBMCs. This TCR derives from a boy aged 2 to 10 in good health and CMV-seronegative. The gene calls are TRBV11-2 and TRBJ1-1, with D possibly TRBD1 on 5 matching bases. The chain's CDR3 is CASSSRGEAFF. CDR3 sequence (DNA): TGTGCCAGCAGCTCCCGGGGGGAAGCTTTCTTT.